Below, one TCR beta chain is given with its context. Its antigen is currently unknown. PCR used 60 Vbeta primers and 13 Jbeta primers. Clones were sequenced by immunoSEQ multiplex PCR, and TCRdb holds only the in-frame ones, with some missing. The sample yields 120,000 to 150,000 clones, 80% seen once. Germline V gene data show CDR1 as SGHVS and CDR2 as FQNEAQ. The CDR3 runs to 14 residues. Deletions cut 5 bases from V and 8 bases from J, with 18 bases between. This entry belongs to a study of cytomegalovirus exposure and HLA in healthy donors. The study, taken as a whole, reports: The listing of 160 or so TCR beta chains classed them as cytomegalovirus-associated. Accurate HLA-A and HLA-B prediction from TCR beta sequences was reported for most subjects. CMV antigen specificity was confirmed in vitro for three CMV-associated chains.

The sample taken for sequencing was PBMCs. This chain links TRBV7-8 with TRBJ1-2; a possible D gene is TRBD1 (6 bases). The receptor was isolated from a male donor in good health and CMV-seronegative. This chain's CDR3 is CASSPRTGSGGYTF. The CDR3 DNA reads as TGTGCCAGCAGCCCGCGCACAGGGTCGGGGGGCTACACCTTC.